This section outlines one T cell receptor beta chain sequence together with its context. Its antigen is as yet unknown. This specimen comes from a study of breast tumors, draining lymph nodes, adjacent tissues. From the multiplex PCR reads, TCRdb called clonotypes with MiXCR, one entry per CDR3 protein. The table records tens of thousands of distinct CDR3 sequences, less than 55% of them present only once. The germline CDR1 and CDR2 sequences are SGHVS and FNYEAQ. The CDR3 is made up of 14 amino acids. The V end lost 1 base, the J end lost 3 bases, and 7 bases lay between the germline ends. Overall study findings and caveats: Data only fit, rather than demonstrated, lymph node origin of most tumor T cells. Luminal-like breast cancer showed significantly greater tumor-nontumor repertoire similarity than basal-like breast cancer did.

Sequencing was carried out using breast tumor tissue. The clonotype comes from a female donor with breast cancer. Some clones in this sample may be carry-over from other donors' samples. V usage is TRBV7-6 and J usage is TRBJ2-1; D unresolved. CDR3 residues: CASSLEVHYNEQFF. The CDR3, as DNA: TGTGCCAGCAGCTTAGAGGTCCACTACAATGAGCAGTTCTTC.